The TCR beta chain under discussion was sequenced for a study of cytomegalovirus exposure and HLA in healthy donors. About the research overall: A previous analysis identified 100 million to 120 million unique TCR beta sequences derived from 180 million or so T cells.

General study findings and limits: The study listed 150 to 200 cytomegalovirus-associated TCR beta chains. Looking again later, the authors saw that most CMV-associated TCR beta chains seemed HLA-restricted. Later findings reportedly placed an Asian-associated ancestry cluster below the 666-donor mean for N-insertions.

The study ran its PCR with 60 Vbeta and 13 Jbeta primers. Assay used: immunoSEQ multiplex PCR; TCRdb lists only in-frame clones, some missing. The data hold 130,000 to 150,000 clones, with more than 60% observed a single time. As for this clone: What it recognizes is unknown.

This CDR3 is 14 amino acids long. The germline CDR1 and CDR2 sequences are SGDLS and YYNGEE. V shed 3 bases and J shed 3 bases, with 10 bases lying between them. The TCR comes from a male donor in good health and CMV-seronegative. The material sequenced was PBMCs. The chain couples TRBV9 to TRBJ2-1, with no clear D. CDR3 sequence reads: CASSAAVSYNEQFF. CDR3 DNA: TGTGCCAGCAGCGCGGCGGTCAGCTACAATGAGCAGTTCTTC.